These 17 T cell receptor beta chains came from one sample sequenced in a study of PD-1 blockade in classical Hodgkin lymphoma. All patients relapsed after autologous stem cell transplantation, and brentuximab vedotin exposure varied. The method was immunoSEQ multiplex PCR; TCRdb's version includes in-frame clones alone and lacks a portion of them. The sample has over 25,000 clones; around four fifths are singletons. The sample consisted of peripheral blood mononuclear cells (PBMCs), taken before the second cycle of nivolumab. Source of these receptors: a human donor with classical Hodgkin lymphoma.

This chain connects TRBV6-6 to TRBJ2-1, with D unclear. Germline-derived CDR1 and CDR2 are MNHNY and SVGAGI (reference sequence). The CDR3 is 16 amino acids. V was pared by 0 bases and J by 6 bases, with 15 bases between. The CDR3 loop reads CASSYSELPPGNEQFF. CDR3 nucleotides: TGTGCCAGCAGTTACTCCGAACTCCCTCCAGGCAATGAGCAGTTCTTC.

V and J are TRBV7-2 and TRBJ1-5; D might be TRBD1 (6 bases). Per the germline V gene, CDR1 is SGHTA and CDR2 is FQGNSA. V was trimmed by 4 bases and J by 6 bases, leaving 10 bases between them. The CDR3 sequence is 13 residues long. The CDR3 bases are TGTGCCAGCAGCTCCGTCAGGGGTCAGCCCCAGCATTTT. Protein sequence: CASSSVRGQPQHF.

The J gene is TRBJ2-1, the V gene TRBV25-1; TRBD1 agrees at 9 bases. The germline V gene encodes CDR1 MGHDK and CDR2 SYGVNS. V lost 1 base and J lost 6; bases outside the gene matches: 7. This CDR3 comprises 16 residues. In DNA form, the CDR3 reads TGTGCCAGCAGTGAATGGAGGACAGGGGTCATCAATGAGCAGTTCTTC. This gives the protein CASSEWRTGVINEQFF.

The CDR3 region is CASSLTGINGYTF. CDR3 nucleotides: TGCGCCAGCAGCTTGACAGGGATAAATGGCTACACCTTC. The chain recombines TRBV5-1 with TRBJ1-2, with D perhaps TRBD1 (6 bases). Trimming stripped 1 base from V and 6 bases from J, with 10 bases between. CDR3 length: 13 amino acids. CDR1 is SGHRS, CDR2 YFSETQ, per germline.

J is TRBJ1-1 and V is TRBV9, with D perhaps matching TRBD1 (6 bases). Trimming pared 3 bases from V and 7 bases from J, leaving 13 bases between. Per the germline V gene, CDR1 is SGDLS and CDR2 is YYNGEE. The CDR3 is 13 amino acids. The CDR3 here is CASSAGTRLEAFF. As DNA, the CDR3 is TGTGCCAGCAGCGCCGGGACACGGCTTGAAGCTTTCTTT. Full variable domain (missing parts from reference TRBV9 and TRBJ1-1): DSGVTQTPKHLITATGQRVTLRCSPRSGDLSVYWYQQSLDQGLQFLIQYYNGEERAKGNILERFSAQQFPDLHSELNLSSLELGDSALYFCASSAGTRLEAFFGQGTRLTVV.

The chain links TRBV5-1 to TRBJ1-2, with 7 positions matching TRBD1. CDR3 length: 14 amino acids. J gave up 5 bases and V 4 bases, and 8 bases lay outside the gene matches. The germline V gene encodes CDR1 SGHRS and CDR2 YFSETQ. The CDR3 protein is CASSVGQSPYGYTF. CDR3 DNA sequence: TGCGCCAGCAGCGTGGGACAGTCCCCATATGGCTACACCTTC.

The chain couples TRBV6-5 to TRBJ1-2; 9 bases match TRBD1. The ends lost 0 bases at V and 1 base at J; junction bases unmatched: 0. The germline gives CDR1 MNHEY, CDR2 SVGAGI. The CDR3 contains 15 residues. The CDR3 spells CASSYSGQGNYGYTF. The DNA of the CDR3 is TGTGCCAGCAGTTACTCGGGACAGGGTAACTATGGCTACACCTTC.

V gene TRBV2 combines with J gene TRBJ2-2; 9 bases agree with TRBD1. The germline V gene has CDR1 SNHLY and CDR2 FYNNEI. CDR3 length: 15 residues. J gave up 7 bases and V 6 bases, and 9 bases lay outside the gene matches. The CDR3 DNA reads TGTGCCAGCAGGGGACAGGGATTAAGTGGCGGGGAGCTGTTTTTT. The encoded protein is CASRGQGLSGGELFF.

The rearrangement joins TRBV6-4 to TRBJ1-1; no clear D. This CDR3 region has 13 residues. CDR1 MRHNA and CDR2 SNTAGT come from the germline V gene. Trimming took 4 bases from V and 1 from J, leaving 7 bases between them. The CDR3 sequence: CASSVEQNTEAFF. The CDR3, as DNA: TGTGCCAGCAGTGTAGAACAGAACACTGAAGCTTTCTTT.

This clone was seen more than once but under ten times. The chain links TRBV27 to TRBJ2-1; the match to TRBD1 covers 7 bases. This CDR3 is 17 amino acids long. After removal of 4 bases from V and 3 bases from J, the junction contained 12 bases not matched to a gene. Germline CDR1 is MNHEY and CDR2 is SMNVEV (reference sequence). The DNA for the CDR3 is TGTGCCAGCAGTTCACTGTGGGGGACAGCCGACTACAATGAGCAGTTCTTC. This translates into CASSSLWGTADYNEQFF.

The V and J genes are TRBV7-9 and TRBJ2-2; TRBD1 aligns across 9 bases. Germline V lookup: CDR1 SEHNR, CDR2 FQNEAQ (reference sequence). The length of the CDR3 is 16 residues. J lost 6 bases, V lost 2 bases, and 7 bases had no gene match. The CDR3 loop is CASSLTQGATAGELFF. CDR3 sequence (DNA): TGTGCCAGCAGCTTAACACAGGGGGCGACGGCCGGGGAGCTGTTTTTT.

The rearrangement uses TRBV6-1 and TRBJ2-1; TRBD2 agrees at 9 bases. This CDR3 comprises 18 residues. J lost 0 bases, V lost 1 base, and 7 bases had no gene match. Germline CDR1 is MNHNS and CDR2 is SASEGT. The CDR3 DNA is TGTGCCAGCAGTGAAGGGCTAGCGGGGCCCCCCTCCTACAATGAGCAGTTCTTC. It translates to CASSEGLAGPPSYNEQFF.

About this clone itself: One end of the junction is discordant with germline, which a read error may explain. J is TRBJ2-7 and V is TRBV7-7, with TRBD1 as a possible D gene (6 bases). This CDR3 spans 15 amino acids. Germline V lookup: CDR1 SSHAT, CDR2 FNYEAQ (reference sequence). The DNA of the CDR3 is TGTGCTAGCAGCTTAGGTCCAGGGGCCCAATACGAGCAGTACTTC. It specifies CASSLGPGAQYEQYF.

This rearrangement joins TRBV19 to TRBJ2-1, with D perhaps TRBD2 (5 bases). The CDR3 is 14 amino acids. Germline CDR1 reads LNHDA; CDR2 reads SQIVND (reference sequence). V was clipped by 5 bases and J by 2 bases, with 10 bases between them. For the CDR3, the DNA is TGTGCCAGTAGTCCGATGACTACCTACAATGAGCAGTTCTTC. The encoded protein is CASSPMTTYNEQFF.

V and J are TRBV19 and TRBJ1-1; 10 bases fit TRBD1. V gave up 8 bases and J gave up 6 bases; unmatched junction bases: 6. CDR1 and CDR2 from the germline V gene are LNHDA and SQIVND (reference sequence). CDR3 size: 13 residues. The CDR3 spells CASLDRGISEAFF. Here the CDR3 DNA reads TGTGCCAGTCTGGACAGGGGGATATCTGAAGCTTTCTTT. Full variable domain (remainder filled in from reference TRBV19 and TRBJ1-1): DGGITQSPKYLFRKEGQNVTLSCEQNLNHDAMYWYRQDPGQGLRLIYYSQIVNDFQKGDIAEGYSVSREKKESFPLTVTSAQKNPTAFYLCASLDRGISEAFFGQGTRLTVV.

CDR3 bases: TGTGCCAGTACCAGCCGGGGGGATAATGAAAAACTGTTTTTT. Translating it yields CASTSRGDNEKLFF. The chain employs TRBV19 and TRBJ1-4, with TRBD1 as a possible D gene (5 bases). Germline V lookup: CDR1 LNHDA, CDR2 SQIVND (reference sequence). Trimming removed 7 bases from V and 4 bases from J, with 13 bases in between. CDR3 size: 14 residues.

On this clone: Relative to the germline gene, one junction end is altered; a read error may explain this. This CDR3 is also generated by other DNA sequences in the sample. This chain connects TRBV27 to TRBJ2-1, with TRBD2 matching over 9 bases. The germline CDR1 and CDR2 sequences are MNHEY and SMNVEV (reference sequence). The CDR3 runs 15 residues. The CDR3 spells CASSLFAGGFNEQFF. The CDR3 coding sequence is TGTGCTAGCAGTTTGTTTGCGGGAGGGTTCAATGAGCAGTTCTTC.